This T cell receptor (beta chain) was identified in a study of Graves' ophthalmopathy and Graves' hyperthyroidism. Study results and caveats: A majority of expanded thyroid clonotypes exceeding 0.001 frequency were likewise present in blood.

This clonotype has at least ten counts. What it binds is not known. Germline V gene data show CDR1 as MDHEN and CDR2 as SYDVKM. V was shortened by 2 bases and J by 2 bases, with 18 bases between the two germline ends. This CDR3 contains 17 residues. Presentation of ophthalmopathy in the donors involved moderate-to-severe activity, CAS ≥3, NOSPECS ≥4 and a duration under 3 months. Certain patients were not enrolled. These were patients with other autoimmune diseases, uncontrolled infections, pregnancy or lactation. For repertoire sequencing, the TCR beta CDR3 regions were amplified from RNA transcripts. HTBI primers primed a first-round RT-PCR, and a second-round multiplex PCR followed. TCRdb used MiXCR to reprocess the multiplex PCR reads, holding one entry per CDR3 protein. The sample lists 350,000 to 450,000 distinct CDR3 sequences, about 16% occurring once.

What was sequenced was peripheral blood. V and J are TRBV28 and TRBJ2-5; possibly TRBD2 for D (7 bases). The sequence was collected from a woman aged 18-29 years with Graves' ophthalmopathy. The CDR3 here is CASSLPTNGGRQETQYF. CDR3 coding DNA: TGTGCCAGCAGTTTACCTACCAACGGGGGGCGGCAAGAGACCCAGTACTTC.